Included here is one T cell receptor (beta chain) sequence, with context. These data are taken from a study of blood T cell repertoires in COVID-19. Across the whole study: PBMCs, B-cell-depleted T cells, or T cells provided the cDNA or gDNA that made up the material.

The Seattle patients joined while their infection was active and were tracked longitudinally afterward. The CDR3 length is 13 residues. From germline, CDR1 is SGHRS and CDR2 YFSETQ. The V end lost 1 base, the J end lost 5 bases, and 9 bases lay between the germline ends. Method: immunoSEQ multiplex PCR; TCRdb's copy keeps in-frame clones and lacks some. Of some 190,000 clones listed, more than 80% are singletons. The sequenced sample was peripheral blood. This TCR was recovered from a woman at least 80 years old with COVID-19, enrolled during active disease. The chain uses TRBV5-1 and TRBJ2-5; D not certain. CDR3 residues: CASSLRLVETQYF. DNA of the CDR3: TGCGCCAGCAGCTTGAGGCTAGTTGAGACCCAGTACTTC.